These 29 T cell receptor beta chains came from one sample sequenced in a study of cytomegalovirus exposure and HLA in healthy donors. PCR was performed using 60 Vbeta and 13 Jbeta primers. Profiling relied on immunoSEQ multiplex PCR, and the TCRdb table lists in-frame clones only, not all of them. The sample includes 150,000 to 200,000 clones, about 80% of them seen just once. The sample taken for sequencing was PBMCs. Receptors were obtained from a woman aged 40 to 50 in good health and CMV-seronegative.

V and J are TRBV2 and TRBJ2-5, with TRBD2 as a possible D gene (6 bases). CDR3 length equals 15 residues. Germline V lookup: CDR1 SNHLY, CDR2 FYNNEI. V dropped 5 bases and J dropped 5 bases, with 18 bases sitting between them. This chain's CDR3 is CASSQRGGAGETQYF. The CDR3 nucleotides read TGTGCCAGCAGTCAAAGAGGCGGGGCGGGGGAGACCCAGTACTTC.

V and J are TRBV5-6 and TRBJ1-2; TRBD1 matches 11 bases. CDR1 and CDR2 from the germline V gene are SGHDT and YYEEEE. The CDR3 extends over 16 amino acids. With V trimmed by 0 bases and J by 5 bases, 6 bases remained unmatched. The CDR3 region is CASSLAGQGAEYGYTF. CDR3 nucleotides: TGTGCCAGCAGCTTGGCCGGACAGGGGGCTGAGTATGGCTACACCTTC.

This chain joins TRBV7-9 and TRBJ1-2; a possible D gene is TRBD1 (6 bases). The CDR3 is 14 amino acids. Germline V lookup: CDR1 SEHNR, CDR2 FQNEAQ (reference sequence). Trimming cost V 1 base and J 1 base, with 7 bases left between them. CDR3 nucleotides: TGTGCCAGCAGCTTAGGACAGGTTAACTATGGCTACACCTTC. Translated, it gives CASSLGQVNYGYTF.

V gene TRBV15 combines with J gene TRBJ2-2, with unresolved D. Between the trimmed V and J ends, which lost 3 bases and 4 bases, there was a span of 12 bases. CDR3 length: 15 amino acids. Looked up from germline, CDR1 is LNHNV and CDR2 is YYDKDF (reference sequence). The CDR3: CATSSRLVITGELFF. The CDR3 DNA is TGTGCCACCAGCAGCCGACTGGTGATCACCGGGGAGCTGTTTTTT.

This chain connects TRBV15 to TRBJ1-2, with D hard to call. Germline CDR1 and CDR2: LNHNV and YYDKDF (reference sequence). V was pared by 1 base and J by 4 bases, with 13 bases between. CDR3 length equals 15 residues. The CDR3 spells CATSRAPASLYGYTF. Written as DNA, the CDR3 is TGTGCCACCAGCAGAGCTCCAGCGAGTCTCTATGGCTACACCTTC.

This clone has more than one count but fewer than ten. The chain has TRBV7-3 and TRBJ2-2, with 9 bases matching TRBD1. The CDR3 spans 17 residues. Germline V gene data show CDR1 as SGHTA and CDR2 as FQGTGA. V was clipped by 5 bases and J by 4 bases; unmatched bases: 11. The CDR3 DNA reads TGTGCCAGCAGCACCGCCACAGGGGGCCCAATCACCGGGGAGCTGTTTTTT. It translates to CASSTATGGPITGELFF.

The V gene is TRBV5-1, the J gene TRBJ1-1; D is unclear. V lost 4 bases, J lost 5 bases, and 12 bases lay in between. Per the germline V gene, CDR1 is SGHRS and CDR2 is YFSETQ. This CDR3 has 13 amino acids. The CDR3 protein is CASSPPGRTEAFF. For the CDR3, the DNA is TGCGCCAGCAGCCCACCCGGGAGAACTGAAGCTTTCTTT.

This clone has more than one count but fewer than ten. The rearrangement uses TRBV5-6 and TRBJ2-7; TRBD1 might be the D (6 bases). With 4 bases removed from V and 7 bases from J, the gap between germline ends came to 15 bases. CDR1 and CDR2 (germline): SGHDT, YYEEEE. There are 13 residues in the CDR3. The CDR3 loop is CASSLRGPEEQYV. CDR3 DNA sequence: TGTGCCAGCAGCCTCAGGGGTCCAGAGGAGCAGTACGTC.

The genes are TRBV14 and TRBJ2-7; TRBD2 agrees at 8 bases. V was pared by 4 bases and J by 0 bases, with 8 bases of the junction left unmatched. Germline CDR1 and CDR2: SGHDN and FVKESK. The CDR3 runs to 16 residues. The CDR3 sequence is CASSLLKSGSSYEQYV. The DNA for the CDR3 is TGTGCCAGCAGCCTTTTGAAGAGCGGGAGCTCCTACGAGCAGTACGTC.

This chain uses TRBV4-3 with TRBJ2-1; perhaps TRBD2 as D (5 bases). The CDR3 is made up of 16 amino acids. Germline V gene sequence: CDR1 LGHNA, CDR2 YSLEER. The V end lost 1 base, the J end lost 0 bases, and 10 bases lay between the germline ends. The CDR3 region is CASSQVIASSYNEQFF. The CDR3 bases are TGCGCCAGCAGCCAAGTAATAGCGAGCTCCTACAATGAGCAGTTCTTC.

The J gene is TRBJ1-1, the V gene TRBV30, with D possibly TRBD1 on 5 matching bases. Trimming pared 0 bases from V and 4 bases from J, leaving 12 bases between. The CDR3 is made up of 14 amino acids. Germline CDR1 is GTSNPN and CDR2 is SVGIG (reference sequence). The chain's CDR3 is CAWSVLGQPTEAFF. CDR3 in DNA: TGTGCCTGGAGTGTTTTGGGGCAGCCCACTGAAGCTTTCTTT.

The chain uses TRBV7-8 and TRBJ1-4; no firm D call. Germline assignment: CDR1 SGHVS and CDR2 FQNEAQ. Deletions cut 6 bases from V and 7 bases from J, with 15 bases between. The CDR3 loop spans 14 amino acids. In DNA, the CDR3 is TGTGCCAGCAGTTCGGAGGCACGGGGTGAAAAACTGTTTTTT. Translation: CASSSEARGEKLFF.

This clone turned up a few times. The gene calls are TRBV18 and TRBJ1-2; no reliable D call. CDR1 is KGHSH and CDR2 is LQKENI in the germline V gene. The CDR3 sequence is 12 residues long. Trimming removed 1 base from V and 8 bases from J, with 8 bases in between. The chain's CDR3 is CASSPRLGGYTF. CDR3 DNA sequence: TGTGCCAGCTCACCACGTCTAGGCGGCTACACCTTC.

The V and J genes are TRBV4-3 and TRBJ2-1; TRBD1 might be the D (7 bases). The V end lost 0 bases, the J end lost 2 bases, and 14 bases lay between the germline ends. CDR3 length: 17 amino acids. Germline CDR1 LGHNA, CDR2 YSLEER. The CDR3 region has the DNA TGCGCCAGCAGCCAAGATCTTGGCAGGGGGGCCTACAATGAGCAGTTCTTC. It yields the protein CASSQDLGRGAYNEQFF.

V is TRBV7-8 and J is TRBJ2-6, with 10 positions matching TRBD1. This CDR3 has 18 amino acids. From germline, CDR1 is SGHVS and CDR2 FQNEAQ. V gave up 3 bases and J gave up 0 bases; unmatched junction bases: 5. The DNA of the CDR3 is TGTGCCAGCAGCTTTAGACAGGGGGCGAGCTCTGGGGCCAACGTCCTGACTTTC. This encodes CASSFRQGASSGANVLTF. Based on the CDR3 plus reference TRBV7-8 and TRBJ2-6, the full variable domain is GAGVSQSPRYKVAKRGQDVALRCDPISGHVSLFWYQQALGQGPEFLTYFQNEAQLDKSGLPSDRFFAERPEGSVSTLKIQRTQQEDSAVYLCASSFRQGASSGANVLTFGAGSRLTVL.

This clone was counted only a few times. This chain connects TRBV5-6 to TRBJ2-1, with a possible D match to TRBD2 (6 bases). The CDR3 runs to 13 residues. Per germline, CDR1 SGHDT and CDR2 YYEEEE. V lost 0 bases to trimming and J lost 9 bases, with 10 bases between them. The CDR3 DNA follows: TGTGCCAGCAGCTTGGGAAGGGGAGGTGAGCAGTTCTTC. Its protein is CASSLGRGGEQFF. The full variable domain, its missing parts supplied by reference TRBV5-6 and TRBJ2-1, is DAGVTQSPTHLIKTRGQQVTLRCSPKSGHDTVSWYQQALGQGPQFIFQYYEEEERQRGNFPDRFSGHQFPNYSSELNVNALLLGDSALYLCASSLGRGGEQFFGPGTRLTVL.

V usage is TRBV4-3 and J usage is TRBJ2-1, with 8 positions matching TRBD2. The CDR3 extends over 16 amino acids. Germline V gene data show CDR1 as LGHNA and CDR2 as YSLEER. V lost 0 bases and J lost 8; bases outside the gene matches: 9. As DNA, the CDR3 is TGCGCCAGCAGCCAAGATACGTCCGCGGGAGGTGATGAGCAGTTCTTC. This gives the protein CASSQDTSAGGDEQFF.

This chain links TRBV25-1 with TRBJ1-2; D possibly corresponds to TRBD1 (6 bases). V was clipped by 7 bases and J by 8 bases, with 20 bases between them. The CDR3 covers 14 residues. CDR1 is MGHDK, CDR2 SYGVNS, per germline. In nucleotides, the CDR3 is TGTGCCAGCACTCCAACCGGGACACGGTACGGCTACACCTTC. Translating it yields CASTPTGTRYGYTF.

The chain couples TRBV4-1 to TRBJ2-1, with 8 bases that match TRBD2. The V and J ends lost 1 base and 7 bases, in that order; junction bases with no gene match: 6. This CDR3 has 15 residues. The V gene's germline CDR1 is MGHRA and CDR2 YSYEKL. For the CDR3, the DNA is TGCGCCAGCAGCCAAGGGCAAGCGGGGGCAAATGAGCAGTTCTTC. Amino acids: CASSQGQAGANEQFF.

CDR3 amino acids: CASSLTVNTEAFF. CDR3 coding DNA: TGTGCCAGCAGCCTAACAGTGAACACTGAAGCTTTCTTT. The chain links TRBV2 to TRBJ1-1, with D hard to call. V was clipped by 6 bases and J by 0 bases, with 8 bases between them. Looked up from germline, CDR1 is SNHLY and CDR2 is FYNNEI. The CDR3 runs 13 residues.

The rearrangement uses TRBV7-9 and TRBJ2-1, with D hard to call. CDR1 and CDR2 from the germline V gene are SEHNR and FQNEAQ (reference sequence). The CDR3 length is 14 residues. Trimming cost V 4 bases and J 7 bases, with 14 bases left between them. The CDR3 DNA is TGTGCCAGCAGCTCGTGGCGGCTGGCGAATGAGCAGTTCTTC. Protein sequence: CASSSWRLANEQFF.

The CDR3 nucleotides read TGCGCCAGCACACCCCCGGTAGACAGGGGGCCCGCAACTAATGAAAAACTGTTTTTT. It is translated as CASTPPVDRGPATNEKLFF. The chain carries TRBV23-1 and TRBJ1-4, with 10 nucleotides matching TRBD1. TRBV23-1 is classed as an ORF, of uncertain function. The length of the CDR3 is 19 residues. V shed 7 bases, J shed 0 bases, and the junction held 14 bases outside the gene matches.

The genes are TRBV7-9 and TRBJ1-1, with a possible D match to TRBD1 (5 bases). The CDR3 sequence is 12 residues long. Germline V lookup: CDR1 SEHNR, CDR2 FQNEAQ (reference sequence). Trimming took 3 bases from V and 11 from J, leaving 13 bases between them. In DNA, the CDR3 is TGTGCCAGCAGCTTCTATGGCGGGGGGGCTTTCTTT. Its protein product is CASSFYGGGAFF.

This clone was detected a few times. The CDR3 loop is CASSEGTTSGVEAFF. The CDR3 nucleotides are TGTGCCAGCAGTGAGGGGACGACCTCGGGGGTTGAAGCTTTCTTT. The chain couples TRBV28 to TRBJ1-1, with a tentative D call TRBD1 (5 bases). Germline V gene lookup returns CDR1 MDHEN and CDR2 SYDVKM. V gave up 5 bases and J gave up 7 bases, with 20 bases separating them. The length of the CDR3 is 15 residues. Full variable domain (remainder filled in from reference TRBV28 and TRBJ1-1): DVKVTQSSRYLVKRTGEKVFLECVQDMDHENMFWYRQDPGLGLRLIYFSYDVKMKEKGDIPEGYSVSREKKERFSLILESASTNQTSMYLCASSEGTTSGVEAFFGQGTRLTVV.

This clone was counted between two and nine times. The genes are TRBV6-1 and TRBJ1-4; the match to TRBD1 covers 7 bases. Trimming cost V 3 bases and J 5 bases; bases outside gene matches: 3. Germline values: CDR1 MNHNS, CDR2 SASEGT. CDR3 length: 14 residues. Here the CDR3 reads CASSDQGGNEKLFF. In DNA, the CDR3 is TGTGCCAGCAGTGACCAGGGGGGCAATGAAAAACTGTTTTTT.

The chain couples TRBV6-1 to TRBJ1-5; D is undetermined. V was cut by 3 bases and J by 10 bases, with 7 bases left in between. The length of the CDR3 is 11 residues. CDR1 is MNHNS, CDR2 SASEGT, per germline. Written as DNA, the CDR3 is TGTGCCAGCAGTGATCGGGAACCCCAGCATTTT. As protein: CASSDREPQHF.

The rearrangement links TRBV5-1 to TRBJ2-5, with 11 positions matching TRBD2. The last part of the DNA fits TRBJ2-7 better; the J call may be wrong. This CDR3 contains 14 residues. The germline V gene has CDR1 SGHRS and CDR2 YFSETQ. CDR3 bases: TGCGCCAGCAGCTCAGGACTAGCGGGCGGCGAGCAGTACTTC. It codes for CASSSGLAGGEQYF.

In regard to this clone: The same CDR3 arises from other DNA sequences in this sample as well. V usage is TRBV19 and J usage is TRBJ1-1; D is undetermined. The CDR3 totals 13 residues. The V gene's germline CDR1 is LNHDA and CDR2 SQIVND (reference sequence). The V gene lost 3 bases and the J gene lost 1 base, with 6 bases spanning the gap. CDR3 bases: TGTGCCAGTAGTATGACGGGGAACACTGAAGCTTTCTTT. It encodes CASSMTGNTEAFF.

The genes are TRBV2 and TRBJ2-3; TRBD1 matches 8 bases. J was trimmed by 4 bases and V by 3 bases; bases with no gene match: 6. The V gene's germline CDR1 is SNHLY and CDR2 FYNNEI. This CDR3 is 15 amino acids long. The CDR3 loop reads CASSDQETGADTQYF. CDR3 DNA sequence: TGTGCCAGCAGTGATCAAGAGACAGGGGCAGATACGCAGTATTTT.